Listed below are T cell receptor beta chains from one sample, sequenced in a study of regulatory T cells in long-lasting Graves disease. MiXCR was run by TCRdb on the multiplex PCR reads, yielding one entry per CDR3 protein. The data hold roughly 450,000 distinct CDR3 sequences, with around 20% observed a single time. Here the sequenced sample was peripheral blood mononuclear cells (PBMCs), taken when the disease was refractory, from a patient treated with antithyroid drugs. These receptors were obtained from a female donor with Graves disease. Both conserved end residues are part of each CDR3. Fields, in order: D gene, clone size, J gene, V gene, CDR3 protein, CDR3 DNA. A D gene is named only where the DNA matches it firmly. Clone size is shown for a subset of rows, as once, few, many or a class of expanded clone.

>.|.|TRBJ1-1|TRBV27
CASSRTTENTEAFF
TGTGCCAGCAGCCGAACGACAGAGAACACTGAAGCTTTCTTT
>TRBD1|many|TRBJ1-2|TRBV28
CASRSGTGRGYTF
TGTGCCAGCAGGTCCGGGACAGGGCGGGGCTACACCTTC
>.|many|TRBJ1-5|TRBV28
CASSLTQGIRRNQPQHF
TGTGCCAGCAGTTTAACCCAGGGTATTCGTCGCAATCAGCCCCAGCATTTT
>TRBD1|many|TRBJ1-1|TRBV10-3
CAISESRTGGANTEAFF
TGTGCCATCAGTGAGTCACGGACAGGGGGCGCAAATACTGAAGCTTTCTTT
>TRBD1|many|TRBJ1-4|TRBV5-6
CASSHTGVNEKLFF
TGTGCCAGCAGCCACACAGGGGTGAATGAAAAACTGTTTTTT
>.|many|TRBJ1-5|TRBV2
CASSEALIKPQHF
TGTGCCAGCAGTGAAGCGCTTATTAAGCCCCAGCATTTT
>.|.|TRBJ2-7|TRBV29-1
CSVRRGYEQYF
TGCAGCGTTCGCAGAGGGTACGAGCAGTACTTC
>.|.|TRBJ2-5|TRBV29-1
CSVEEWGAVGETQYF
TGCAGCGTTGAAGAATGGGGGGCGGTTGGAGAGACCCAGTACTTC
>.|many|TRBJ2-7|TRBV6-1
CASRFDRNGYEQYF
TGTGCCAGCAGATTCGACAGAAACGGCTACGAGCAGTACTTC
>.|.|TRBJ2-7|TRBV7-3
CASSLNTGYEQCF
TGTGCCAGCAGCTTAAATACAGGCTACGAGCAGTGCTTC
>.|many|TRBJ2-5|TRBV2
CASSSRKTGNRETQYF
TGTGCCAGCAGTTCACGCAAAACAGGGAACCGGGAGACCCAGTACTTC
>.|.|TRBJ2-1|TRBV28
CASSFLGRGVLGPGESYSYNEQFF
TGTGCCAGCAGTTTTTTGGGGAGGGGGGTTTTGGGTCCTGGTGAAAGCTACTCCTACAATGAGCAGTTCTTC
>TRBD1|few|TRBJ1-5|TRBV19
CASSSGQGGNQPQHF
TGTGCCAGTAGCAGCGGACAGGGTGGAAATCAGCCCCAACATTTT
>.|few|TRBJ2-7|TRBV7-9
CASTPERREQYF
TGTGCCAGCACCCCGGAACGTAGAGAGCAGTACTTC
>TRBD1|few|TRBJ2-7|TRBV9
CASSVTGQTSYEQYF
TGTGCCAGCAGCGTGACGGGACAGACTTCCTACGAGCAGTACTTC
>.|.|TRBJ2-7|TRBV28
CASSSTGLPSSEQYF
TGTGCCAGCAGTTCCACCGGACTACCCTCGAGTGAGCAGTACTTC